Sequencing of this TCR beta chain was carried out in a study of blood T cell repertoires in COVID-19. Measured with immunoSEQ multiplex PCR; TCRdb has only the in-frame clones, and not every one. The table lists about 220,000 clones, around 82% of them singletons. The trim removed 4 bases at V and 10 bases at J, leaving 7 bases unmatched. CDR1 SGHDN and CDR2 FVKESK come from the germline V gene. The CDR3 has 14 amino acids. The specimen was peripheral blood. This clonotype originated in a woman aged 55-75 years with acute or convalescent COVID-19. V is TRBV14 and J is TRBJ1-6, with 7 bases that match TRBD1. As DNA, the CDR3 is TGTGCCAGCAGCCTCAGACAGGGCCCCTCACCCCTCCACTTT. Translating gives CASSLRQGPSPLHF.